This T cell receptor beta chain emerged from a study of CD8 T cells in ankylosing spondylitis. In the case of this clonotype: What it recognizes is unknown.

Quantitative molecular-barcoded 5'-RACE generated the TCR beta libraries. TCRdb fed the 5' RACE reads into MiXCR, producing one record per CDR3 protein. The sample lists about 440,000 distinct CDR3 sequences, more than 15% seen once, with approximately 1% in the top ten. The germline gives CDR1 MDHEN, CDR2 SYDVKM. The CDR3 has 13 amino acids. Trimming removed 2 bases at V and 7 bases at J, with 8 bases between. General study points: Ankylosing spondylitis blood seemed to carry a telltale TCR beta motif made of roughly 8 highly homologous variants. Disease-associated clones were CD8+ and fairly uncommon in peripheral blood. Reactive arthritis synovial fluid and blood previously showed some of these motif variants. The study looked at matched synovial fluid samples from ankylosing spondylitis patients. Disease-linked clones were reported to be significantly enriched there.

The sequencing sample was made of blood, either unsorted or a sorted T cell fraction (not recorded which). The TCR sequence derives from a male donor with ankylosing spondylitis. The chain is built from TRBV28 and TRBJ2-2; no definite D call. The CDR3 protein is CASSLKVGGELFF. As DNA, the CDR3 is TGTGCCAGCAGTTTAAAGGTTGGCGGGGAGCTGTTTTTT. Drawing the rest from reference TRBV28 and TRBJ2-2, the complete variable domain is DVKVTQSSRYLVKRTGEKVFLECVQDMDHENMFWYRQDPGLGLRLIYFSYDVKMKEKGDIPEGYSVSREKKERFSLILESASTNQTSMYLCASSLKVGGELFFGEGSRLTVL.